The entry below gives a single T cell receptor (beta chain) sequence along with its context. The authors' processing: From reference gene primer amplification, estimates of nucleated cell counts were derived. Using immunoSEQ multiplex PCR, the repertoire was profiled, and TCRdb retains in-frame clones only, with some absent. D and trimming were read from the DNA, whereas the V and J calls and clone size are those reported in that table. Counted here are 150,000 or so clones, under 85% occurring once; the ten biggest clones make up 10% to 15%. The sample comes from a study of blood T cell repertoires in COVID-19. Losses at the gene ends were 6 bases for V and 3 bases for J; bases not matched to a gene: 7. CDR1 is SNHLY and CDR2 is FYNNEI in the germline V gene. The CDR3 covers 14 residues. The study recruited people aged about 18 to 95 years across about two dozen US areas.

The clonotype originates from a man in his forties or fifties who had recovered from COVID-19. The sequencing sample was made of PBMCs or T cells enriched from blood (not recorded which). The genes are TRBV2 and TRBJ1-1; TRBD1 aligns across 7 bases. The CDR3 coding sequence is TGTGCCAGCAGGGCATTAACAGGGGACACTGAAGCTTTCTTT. It translates to CASRALTGDTEAFF.